Ten or more counts support the clone carrying this T cell receptor beta chain. Replicate PCRs run on sorted subsets employed around 200 ng DNA, 30,000 to 35,000 T cell genomes. Measured with immunoSEQ multiplex PCR; TCRdb has only the in-frame clones, and not every one. The table records around 1.1 million clones, around 82% of them present only once. These data are taken from a study of shared clonotypes between healthy human individuals. V lost 5 bases, J lost 0 bases, and 11 bases lay in between. Germline lookup yields CDR1 KGHSH and CDR2 LQKENI. The CDR3 has 16 residues. The source material was memory CD4+ T cells from PBMCs. As for subset: CD45RA-negative fraction. The TCR originated in a man younger than 30 in good health. Some clones in this sample may be carry-over from other donors' samples. The gene calls are TRBV18 and TRBJ2-6, with D possibly TRBD1 on 6 matching bases. CDR3 sequence (DNA): TGTGCCAGCTCAAGACAGGCCCTCTCTGGGGCCAACGTCCTGACTTTC. It is translated as CASSRQALSGANVLTF.